This note documents a single T cell receptor (beta chain) sequence. The antigen is unknown. V was clipped by 8 bases and J by 4 bases, with 6 bases between them. Germline CDR1 and CDR2: MNHNS and SASEGT. The CDR3 runs 10 residues. The study ran its PCR with 60 Vbeta and 13 Jbeta primers. Some clones are missing from TCRdb's copy, which holds only in-frame ones; the method was immunoSEQ multiplex PCR. This sample carries around 53,000 clones, with roughly 5.5% going to the ten biggest clones. The data stem from a study of cytomegalovirus exposure and HLA in healthy donors. Findings of the study overall: Most of the TCR beta V segments (in an earlier analysis) were productive either about 87% or about 30% of the time. Reports indicated that the classifier achieved high specificity and sensitivity in diagnosing cytomegalovirus status. It was taken for granted in presence/absence analyses that sequencing depth across donors was roughly uniform.

The chain links TRBV6-1 to TRBJ2-7; D is uncertain. The specimen sequenced was PBMCs. The TCR originated in a male donor in good health and CMV-seropositive. The CDR3 nucleotides are TGTGCCAGCGGGCAGTACGAGCAGTACTTC. This translates into CASGQYEQYF.